The clone carrying this T cell receptor (beta chain) has a handful of counts. Antigen unknown. Multiplex touch-down PCR with TRB-A/B primers amplified rearranged V-D-J TRB sequences. Via MiXCR, TCRdb re-called the multiplex PCR reads, giving one row per CDR3 protein. The table lists about 9,200 distinct CDR3 sequences, about two fifths of them singletons. The data belong to a study of T cell repertoires in aging, cancer and after chemotherapy. The template was genomic DNA from peripheral blood, not RNA. The study, taken as a whole, reports: In healthy donors, age-related TCR diversity loss mainly reflected lost richness.

With 5 bases removed from V and 0 bases from J, the gap between germline ends came to 12 bases. The CDR3 length is 15 residues. The germline CDR1 and CDR2 sequences are SEHNR and FQNEAQ (reference sequence). The sequence derives from a human donor in good health. The chain links TRBV7-9 to TRBJ2-3; D is possibly TRBD2 (6 bases). Input material: blood. CDR3 region: CASSPGGFSTDTQYF. CDR3 bases: TGTGCCAGCAGCCCCGGGGGATTTAGCACAGATACGCAGTATTTT.